A single sample is the source of the 10 T cell receptor beta chains below, sequenced in a study of blood T cell repertoires in COVID-19. Clones were sequenced by immunoSEQ multiplex PCR, and TCRdb holds only the in-frame ones, with some missing. The sample yields a few hundred thousand clones, 84% seen once. Sequenced input: peripheral blood. The receptors here all came from a young man with active or convalescent COVID-19.

The chain carries TRBV5-1 and TRBJ1-2; 7 bases agree with TRBD1. The germline V gene encodes CDR1 SGHRS and CDR2 YFSETQ. The CDR3 has 13 residues. The V segment lost 0 bases and the J segment 12 bases; nucleotides outside the gene matches: 8. DNA of the CDR3: TGCGCCAGCAGCTTGGGGACAGGAGACGTCGACACCTTC. Its protein product is CASSLGTGDVDTF.

The V and J genes are TRBV11-2 and TRBJ2-4; 8 positions agree with TRBD2. The V segment lost 2 bases and the J segment 4 bases; nucleotides outside the gene matches: 7. Germline-derived CDR1 and CDR2 are SGHAT and FQNNGV. The CDR3 length is 16 residues. The chain's CDR3 is CASSLSAGTRKNIQYF. CDR3 nucleotide sequence: TGTGCCAGCAGCTTATCGGCCGGGACTAGAAAAAACATTCAGTACTTC.

The rearrangement links TRBV5-4 to TRBJ2-1; TRBD2 aligns across 11 bases. This CDR3 comprises 15 residues. The J segment lost 7 bases and the V segment lost 2 bases, leaving 5 bases of the junction unmatched. Germline V gives CDR1 SGHNT, CDR2 YYREEE (reference sequence). CDR3 in amino acids: CASSFLAGGSNEQFF. CDR3 nucleotides: TGTGCCAGCAGCTTCCTAGCGGGAGGATCGAATGAGCAGTTCTTC.

This chain uses TRBV5-1 with TRBJ2-2; tentatively, D is TRBD1 (5 bases). CDR3 length: 15 amino acids. Germline V gene lookup returns CDR1 SGHRS and CDR2 YFSETQ. V was shortened by 1 base and J by 5 bases, with 12 bases between the two germline ends. The CDR3 DNA reads as TGCGCCAGCAGCTTGTCGGCAGGGCTTACCGGGGAGCTGTTTTTT. It codes for CASSLSAGLTGELFF. Based on the CDR3 plus reference TRBV5-1 and TRBJ2-2, the full variable domain is KAGVTQTPRYLIKTRGQQVTLSCSPISGHRSVSWYQQTPGQGLQFLFEYFSETQRNKGNFPGRFSGRQFSNSRSEMNVSTLELGDSALYLCASSLSAGLTGELFFGEGSRLTVL.

The chain employs TRBV27 and TRBJ1-2; no clear D. CDR1 and CDR2 (germline): MNHEY, SMNVEV (reference sequence). This CDR3 region has 14 residues. V was cut by 3 bases and J by 4 bases, with 12 bases left in between. The CDR3 nucleotides read TGTGCCAGCAGTTTGAGCGGCGGCCTCTATGGCTACACCTTC. It encodes CASSLSGGLYGYTF.

The rearrangement joins TRBV5-1 to TRBJ1-2; the D is unclear. Germline V lookup: CDR1 SGHRS, CDR2 YFSETQ. V was trimmed by 2 bases and J by 8 bases, leaving 22 bases between them. The CDR3 covers 16 residues. DNA for the CDR3: TGCGCCAGCAGCTTTGAGGGTGTTGGCGCTGTCGGCGGCTACACCTTC. Translated, it gives CASSFEGVGAVGGYTF.

The chain combines TRBV2 with TRBJ1-4, with D tentatively TRBD1 (5 bases). The CDR3 contains 15 residues. V was clipped by 1 base and J by 5 bases, with 11 bases between them. Germline lookup yields CDR1 SNHLY and CDR2 FYNNEI. This CDR3 is CASSEGAGRNEKLFF. DNA for the CDR3: TGTGCCAGCAGTGAAGGGGCAGGGAGGAATGAAAAACTGTTTTTT.

The rearrangement links TRBV28 to TRBJ2-7; D is perhaps TRBD1 (6 bases). Trimming pared 7 bases from V and 3 bases from J, leaving 22 bases between. Germline V lookup: CDR1 MDHEN, CDR2 SYDVKM. The CDR3 spans 16 residues. The CDR3, as DNA: TGTGCCAGCAAGAGAGGTACAGGGCCGTCACGCTACGAGCAGTACTTC. This codes for CASKRGTGPSRYEQYF.

The chain recombines TRBV7-9 with TRBJ2-7; weak D call: TRBD1 (5 bases). This CDR3 region has 15 residues. V lost 3 bases and J 3 bases, leaving 15 bases between the germline ends. CDR1 is SEHNR, CDR2 FQNEAQ, per germline (reference sequence). CDR3 loop: CASSFIRGGNYEQYF. The CDR3 nucleotides read TGTGCCAGCAGCTTTATAAGGGGTGGGAACTACGAGCAGTACTTC.

This clone was seen only once. The rearrangement uses TRBV6-5 and TRBJ1-6, with 7 bases matching TRBD1. In germline, CDR1 is MNHEY, CDR2 SVGAGI. This CDR3 is built from 14 residues. V gave up 6 bases and J gave up 6 bases; unmatched junction bases: 5. The CDR3 region has the DNA TGTGCCAGCAGGACGACAGGGAGTAATTCACCCCTCCACTTT. Translating it yields CASRTTGSNSPLHF.